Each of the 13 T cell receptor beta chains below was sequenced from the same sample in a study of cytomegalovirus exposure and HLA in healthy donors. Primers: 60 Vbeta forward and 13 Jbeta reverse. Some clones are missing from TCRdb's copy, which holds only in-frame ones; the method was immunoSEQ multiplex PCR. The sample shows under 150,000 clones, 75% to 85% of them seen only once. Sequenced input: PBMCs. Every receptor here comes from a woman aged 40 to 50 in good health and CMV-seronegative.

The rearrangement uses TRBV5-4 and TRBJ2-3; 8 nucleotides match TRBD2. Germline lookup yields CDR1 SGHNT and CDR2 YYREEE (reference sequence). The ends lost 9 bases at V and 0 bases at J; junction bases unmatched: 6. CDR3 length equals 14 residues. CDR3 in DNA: TGTGCCACCGTAGCGGGGCCAAGCACAGATACGCAGTATTTT. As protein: CATVAGPSTDTQYF.

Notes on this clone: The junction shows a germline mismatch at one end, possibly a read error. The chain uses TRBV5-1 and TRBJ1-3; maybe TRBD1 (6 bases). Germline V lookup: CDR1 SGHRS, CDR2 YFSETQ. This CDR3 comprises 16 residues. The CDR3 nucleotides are TGCGCCGGCAGCACCATACAGGGCTTCTCTGGAAACACCATATATTTT. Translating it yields CAGSTIQGFSGNTIYF.

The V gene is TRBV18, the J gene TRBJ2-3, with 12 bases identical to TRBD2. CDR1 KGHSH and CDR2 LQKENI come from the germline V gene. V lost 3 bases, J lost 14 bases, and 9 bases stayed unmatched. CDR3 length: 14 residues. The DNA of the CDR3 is TGTGCCAGCTCACCGGACGGACTAGCGGGATTAGGGTATTTT. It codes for CASSPDGLAGLGYF.

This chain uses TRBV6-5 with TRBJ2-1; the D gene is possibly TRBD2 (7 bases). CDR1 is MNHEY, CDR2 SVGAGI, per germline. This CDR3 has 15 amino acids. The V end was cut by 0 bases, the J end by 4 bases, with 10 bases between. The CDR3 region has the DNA TGTGCCAGCAGTTACTCGGCGGGGGCTTACAATGAGCAGTTCTTC. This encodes CASSYSAGAYNEQFF.

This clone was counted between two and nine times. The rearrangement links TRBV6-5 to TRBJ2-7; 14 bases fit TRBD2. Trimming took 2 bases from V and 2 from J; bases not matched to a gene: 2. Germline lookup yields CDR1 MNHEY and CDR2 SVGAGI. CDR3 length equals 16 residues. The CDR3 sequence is CASSYTTSGRAYEQYF. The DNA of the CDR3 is TGTGCCAGCAGTTACACGACTAGCGGGAGGGCCTACGAGCAGTACTTC.

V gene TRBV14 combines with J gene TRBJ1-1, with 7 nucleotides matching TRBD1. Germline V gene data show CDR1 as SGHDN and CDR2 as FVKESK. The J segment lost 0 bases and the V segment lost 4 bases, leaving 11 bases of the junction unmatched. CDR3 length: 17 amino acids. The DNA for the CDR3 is TGTGCCAGCAGCCCTCAGGGGGGCGGACGATTGAACACTGAAGCTTTCTTT. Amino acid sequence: CASSPQGGGRLNTEAFF.

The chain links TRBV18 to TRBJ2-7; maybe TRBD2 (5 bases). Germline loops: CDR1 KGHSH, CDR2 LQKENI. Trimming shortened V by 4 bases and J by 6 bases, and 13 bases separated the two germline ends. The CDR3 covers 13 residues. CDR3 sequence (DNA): TGTGCCAGCTCACGTACCGGAGGAGGCGAGCAGTACTTC. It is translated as CASSRTGGGEQYF.

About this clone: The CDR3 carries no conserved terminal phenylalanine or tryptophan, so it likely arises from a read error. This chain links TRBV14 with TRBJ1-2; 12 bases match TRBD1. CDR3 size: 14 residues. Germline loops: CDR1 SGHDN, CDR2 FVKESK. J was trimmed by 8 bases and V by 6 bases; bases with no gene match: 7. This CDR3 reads CASRDRDRGLGYTL. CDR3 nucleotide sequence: TGTGCCAGCAGGGACCGGGACAGGGGGCTCGGCTACACCCTC.

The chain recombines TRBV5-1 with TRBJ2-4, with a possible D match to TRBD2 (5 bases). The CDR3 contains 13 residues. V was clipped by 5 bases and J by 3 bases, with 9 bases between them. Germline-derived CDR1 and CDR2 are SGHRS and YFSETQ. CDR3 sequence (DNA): TGCGCCAGCAGAGTGGGAGACAAAAACATTCAGTACTTC. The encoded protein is CASRVGDKNIQYF.

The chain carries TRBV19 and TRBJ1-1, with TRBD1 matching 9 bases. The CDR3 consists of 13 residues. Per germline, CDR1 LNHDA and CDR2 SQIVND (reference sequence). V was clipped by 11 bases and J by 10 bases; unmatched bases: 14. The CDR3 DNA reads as TGTGCCGTAGGGACAGGGCTGACACTCGGAGCTTTCTTT. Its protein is CAVGTGLTLGAFF.

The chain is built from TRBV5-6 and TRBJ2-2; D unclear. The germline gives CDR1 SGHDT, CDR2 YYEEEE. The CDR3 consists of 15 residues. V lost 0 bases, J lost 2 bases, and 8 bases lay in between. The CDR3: CASSLGRLNTGELFF. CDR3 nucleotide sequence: TGTGCCAGCAGCTTGGGGCGGCTTAACACCGGGGAGCTGTTTTTT.

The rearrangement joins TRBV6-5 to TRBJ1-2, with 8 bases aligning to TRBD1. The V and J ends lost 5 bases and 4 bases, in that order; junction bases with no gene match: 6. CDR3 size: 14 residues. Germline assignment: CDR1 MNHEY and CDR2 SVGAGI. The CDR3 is CASSNGQGPYGYTF. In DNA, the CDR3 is TGTGCCAGCAGTAATGGACAGGGACCCTATGGCTACACCTTC.

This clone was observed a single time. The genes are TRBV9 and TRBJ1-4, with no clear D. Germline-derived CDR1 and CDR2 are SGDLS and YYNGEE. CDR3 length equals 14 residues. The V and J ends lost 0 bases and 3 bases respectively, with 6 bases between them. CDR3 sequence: CASSVAVSNEKLFF. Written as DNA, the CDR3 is TGTGCCAGCAGCGTAGCCGTTTCTAATGAAAAACTGTTTTTT.